This is a list of T cell receptor beta chains from one sample in a study of T cells in Graves' hyperthyroidism and ophthalmopathy. MiXCR was run by TCRdb on the multiplex PCR reads, yielding one entry per CDR3 protein. Here the sample spans around 340,000 distinct CDR3 sequences, 11% to 15% being singletons. The sequenced sample consisted of blood. The source is a woman in her 30s with Graves' hyperthyroidism. Each CDR3 is given with its conserved first and last residue. D genes are given only for firm matches. Size is stated for part of the rows, as once, few or many counts, or as a class when the clone is expanded.

V gene	D gene	J gene	clone size	CDR3 DNA	CDR3 protein
TRBV18	NA	TRBJ2-7	NA	TGTGCCAGCTCACCAGCGCCGGGGAGCGAGCAGTACTTC	CASSPAPGSEQYF
TRBV20-1	NA	TRBJ2-1	many	TGCAGTGCTAGAGATCGAGAGCGGAGTAACAATGAGCAGTTCTTC	CSARDRERSNNEQFF
TRBV13	TRBD2	TRBJ2-3	many	TGTGCCAGCAGCTCTAGCGGGAGGCACACAGATACGCAGTATTTT	CASSSSGRHTDTQYF
TRBV20-1	NA	TRBJ2-2	NA	TGCAGTGCTTCATATTTGGGCACCGGGGAGCTGTTTTTT	CSASYLGTGELFF
TRBV20-1	NA	TRBJ2-7	many	TGCAGTGGGTATGCGGGTTACGAGCAGTACTTC	CSGYAGYEQYF
TRBV4-3	NA	TRBJ2-6	NA	TGCGCCAGCAGCCAAGGGCGGATCCTCTCTGGGGCCAACGTCCTGACTTTC	CASSQGRILSGANVLTF
TRBV29-1	NA	TRBJ1-2	many	TGCAGCGCCGCCAGGGGTTTACGATATGGCTACACCTTC	CSAARGLRYGYTF
TRBV2	TRBD1	TRBJ1-5	many	TGTGCCAGCAGTGGGCTTACAGGGGGTGCGGTCAATCAGCCCCAGCATTTT	CASSGLTGGAVNQPQHF
TRBV11-2	TRBD2	TRBJ2-7	many	TGTGCCAGCAGCTCTCTAGCGGGAGTGAACTACGAGCAGTACTTC	CASSSLAGVNYEQYF
TRBV10-2	NA	TRBJ1-2	NA	TGCGCCAGCGGTGAGGGTACAAGTAACTATGGCTACACCTTC	CASGEGTSNYGYTF
TRBV29-1	NA	TRBJ2-1	few	TGCAGCGTTAATAGGGATAATGAGCAGTTCTTC	CSVNRDNEQFF
TRBV20-1	NA	TRBJ2-7	few	TGCAGTGTTCCACCCGACGGCTCCTACTCCTACGAGCAGTACTTC	CSVPPDGSYSYEQYF
TRBV5-6	NA	TRBJ2-3	NA	TGTGCCAGCCGTCCGGGACTCGCAGATACGCAGTATTTT	CASRPGLADTQYF
TRBV29-1	NA	TRBJ1-3	NA	TGCAGCGTTGTAAGCTTCAGGGTCCCCTCTGGAAACACCATATATTTT	CSVVSFRVPSGNTIYF
TRBV10-3	NA	TRBJ2-3	many	TGTGCCATCAAAACAACAGATACGCAGTATTTT	CAIKTTDTQYF
TRBV7-2	NA	TRBJ2-1	many	TGTGCCAGCAGCCTACTAGCTGAAACCTACAATGAGCAGTTCTTC	CASSLLAETYNEQFF
TRBV9	NA	TRBJ1-5	few	TGTGCCAGCAGCGTATCGGGGGACCAGCCCCAGCATTTT	CASSVSGDQPQHF
TRBV7-2	NA	TRBJ2-3	few	TGTGCCAGCAGCTTAGGACAGATACACACAGATACGCAGTATTTT	CASSLGQIHTDTQYF
TRBV4-3	NA	TRBJ2-7	NA	TGCGCCAGCAGCCAAGATCGATTAGGGTACAGCCCTTCCTACGAGCAGTACTTC	CASSQDRLGYSPSYEQYF
TRBV12-3/TRBV12-4	NA	TRBJ1-2	few	TGTGCCAGCAGACCTTCAGGCTATGGCTACACCTTC	CASRPSGYGYTF
TRBV5-1	NA	TRBJ2-2	few	TGCGCCAGCAGCTGGAGCTTTGGGGACAACACCGGGGAGCTGTTTTTT	CASSWSFGDNTGELFF
TRBV24-1	NA	TRBJ2-5	many	TGTGCCACCAGTGATTTGAGGACAGCGGAGACCCAGTACTTC	CATSDLRTAETQYF
TRBV4-1	NA	TRBJ2-1	NA	TGCGCCAGCAGCGAGGGCGTCGGAGTGTCCTACAATGAGCAGTTCTTC	CASSEGVGVSYNEQFF
TRBV6-1	NA	TRBJ2-7	many	TGTGCCAGCAGACTGACGTACGTCGGAGACGAGCAGTACTTC	CASRLTYVGDEQYF
TRBV7-9	NA	TRBJ2-1	NA	TGTGCCAGCAGCCGTAATACCGCTAACAGTGAGCAGTTCTTC	CASSRNTANSEQFF
TRBV6-1	NA	TRBJ2-7	many	TGTGCCAGCAGTTATGGTCAGGGTACATGGGAGCAGTACTTC	CASSYGQGTWEQYF
TRBV3-1	NA	TRBJ2-5	once	TGTGCCAGCAGCCAAGTTCGTGGACAGAAGGCCCAGTACTTC	CASSQVRGQKAQYF
TRBV12-3/TRBV12-4	NA	TRBJ2-1	many	TGTGCCAGCAGAAACAGGGACCATTCCTACAATGAGCAGTTCTTC	CASRNRDHSYNEQFF
TRBV11-2	TRBD1	TRBJ2-3	NA	TGTGCCAGCAGCTCAGGGACAGGGTTTAGCACAGATACGCAGTATTTT	CASSSGTGFSTDTQYF
TRBV7-2	NA	TRBJ2-2	NA	TGTGCCAGCAGCCAAATAGGTGGAAGGGAGCTGTTTTTT	CASSQIGGRELFF
TRBV7-2	TRBD2	TRBJ2-5	many	TGTGCCAGCAGCTTAGTCATGCGGGAGGGCCGGGAGACCCAGTACTTC	CASSLVMREGRETQYF
TRBV12-3/TRBV12-4	NA	TRBJ2-7	NA	TGTGCCAGCAGTCCCCCGACAGGAACCTACGAGCAGTACTTC	CASSPPTGTYEQYF
TRBV7-9	TRBD1	TRBJ2-2	NA	TGTGCCAGCAGCCCTTACGGACAGGGTAGAACCGGGGAGCTGTTTTTT	CASSPYGQGRTGELFF
TRBV6-1	NA	TRBJ2-7	few	TGTGCCAGCAGACAGAGGCCCTACGAGCAGTACTTC	CASRQRPYEQYF
TRBV7-8	NA	TRBJ2-5	many	TGTGCCAGCAGCTTAGGGGTTATTAGAGAGACCCAGTACTTC	CASSLGVIRETQYF
TRBV2	NA	TRBJ1-5	many	TGTGCCACAGGGGTTGAGAGCAATCAGCCCCAGCATTTT	CATGVESNQPQHF
TRBV12-3/TRBV12-4	TRBD2	TRBJ2-2	many	TGTGCCAGCAGTTTCTTGCGGGAGGGGACCGGGGAGCTGTTTTTT	CASSFLREGTGELFF
TRBV11-2	TRBD2	TRBJ2-1	many	TGTGCCAGCAGCTTAGATAGTACTAGCGGGTGGTTTGAGCAGTTCTTC	CASSLDSTSGWFEQFF
TRBV7-8	TRBD2	TRBJ2-3	many	TGTGCCACCACCCGGACTAGACGGTTTTCAGATACGCAGTATTTT	CATTRTRRFSDTQYF
TRBV11-1	NA	TRBJ2-2	many	TGTGCCAGCCGGGGCGCGGTTGGCACCGGGGAGCTGTTTTTT	CASRGAVGTGELFF
TRBV12-3/TRBV12-4	NA	TRBJ1-2	many	TGTGCCAGCAGTCCGACGCGTCAGACCTATGGCTACACCTTC	CASSPTRQTYGYTF
TRBV7-3	NA	TRBJ2-1	NA	TGTGCCAGCAGCTTAGGACAGAGGCCTGAGCAGTTCTTC	CASSLGQRPEQFF
TRBV28	NA	TRBJ1-6	NA	TGTGCCAGCAGTTTACTACCGGGACTCCTCGGGGATAATTCACCCCTCCACTTT	CASSLLPGLLGDNSPLHF
TRBV9	NA	TRBJ2-1	few	TGTGCCAGCAGCTCATACCTAGATAGAGATGAGCAGTTCTTC	CASSSYLDRDEQFF
TRBV28	TRBD1	TRBJ2-7	many	TGTGCCAGCAGTTTATTACAGGGGAAGCCTTACGAGCAGTACTTC	CASSLLQGKPYEQYF
TRBV7-2	TRBD2	TRBJ2-3	many	TGTGCCAGCAGCCGAGGACTAGCGGGTGATACGCAGTATTTT	CASSRGLAGDTQYF
TRBV4-1	NA	TRBJ1-1	few	TGCGCCAGCAGCCAGCAGGGTGAGGGGAGCGACACTGAAGCTTTCTTT	CASSQQGEGSDTEAFF
TRBV12-3/TRBV12-4	TRBD2	TRBJ2-5	many	TGTGCCAGCAGCTCGGGGGGGGGATTAGACTTTCAAGAGACCCAGTACTTC	CASSSGGGLDFQETQYF
TRBV20-1	TRBD2	TRBJ2-7	few	TGCAGTGCTAGTTTGCGGGAGGGTTACGAGCAGTACTTC	CSASLREGYEQYF
TRBV28	TRBD1	TRBJ2-5	many	TGTGCCAGCAGACCTGGAAGGGGGCAGACCCAGTACTTC	CASRPGRGQTQYF
TRBV19	NA	TRBJ2-7	many	TGTGCCATTGGGGGATCCGGGATAGGTGAACAGTACTTC	CAIGGSGIGEQYF
TRBV12-3/TRBV12-4	TRBD2	TRBJ2-3	NA	TGTGCCGGAGCGGGACCCGGAGATACGCAGTATTTT	CAGAGPGDTQYF
TRBV20-1	NA	TRBJ2-3	few	TGCAGTGCTAAAAACCTTTGGACTAGGGGGACAGATACGCAGTATTTT	CSAKNLWTRGTDTQYF